Listed here are 29 T cell receptor beta chains from one sample, sequenced in a study of spatial heterogeneity in lung cancer. Time point denoted: blood at routine non-recurrence follow-up after resection. TCRdb reprocessed the 5' RACE reads via MiXCR and lists one record per CDR3 protein. The table records under 75,000 distinct CDR3 sequences, roughly 8.9% of them present only once. The material sequenced was PBMCs, taken at follow-up. These receptors were taken from a female donor with early-stage non-small cell lung cancer.

This clonotype was seen repeatedly, ten times or more. V and J are TRBV5-1 and TRBJ2-5; D is uncertain. This CDR3 comprises 16 residues. V lost 4 bases, J lost 0 bases, and 16 bases lay in between. Germline assignment: CDR1 SGHRS and CDR2 YFSETQ. This chain's CDR3 is CASSLDPSSDQETQYF. CDR3 nucleotides: TGCGCCAGCAGCCTCGACCCCTCATCCGACCAAGAGACCCAGTACTTC.

This clonotype has only a few counts. The chain carries TRBV30 and TRBJ2-1, with TRBD2 matching over 15 bases. The germline V gene has CDR1 GTSNPN and CDR2 SVGIG (reference sequence). CDR3 length: 19 amino acids. The ends lost 2 bases at V and 3 bases at J; junction bases unmatched: 11. CDR3 sequence reads: CAWSRTSGRGIIFYNEQFF. CDR3 bases: TGTGCCTGGAGTCGGACTAGCGGGAGGGGCATCATCTTCTACAATGAGCAGTTCTTC.

The sample holds many counts of this clonotype. CDR3 DNA sequence: TGCAGTGCTAGAGATCCTAGCGGGAGTGGGTACGAGCAGTACTTC. Its translation: CSARDPSGSGYEQYF. This sequence joins TRBV20-1 and TRBJ2-7, with 10 bases aligning to TRBD2. CDR1 DFQATT and CDR2 SNEGSKA come from the germline V gene (reference sequence). Trimming removed 0 bases from V and 4 bases from J; junction bases left unmatched: 6. The CDR3 runs 15 residues.

This clonotype was counted at least ten times. The J gene is TRBJ2-1, the V gene TRBV24-1; D ambiguous. CDR1 is KGHDR and CDR2 is SFDVKD in the germline V gene. CDR3 size: 11 residues. Trimming shortened V by 7 bases and J by 7 bases, and 7 bases separated the two germline ends. The CDR3 loop is CATRLLNEQFF. The DNA for the CDR3 is TGTGCCACCAGGCTATTGAATGAGCAGTTCTTC.

This clonotype occurred many times. The V call is TRBV6-2 or TRBV6-3, the J call TRBJ2-2; 11 bases are a match to TRBD2. Germline lookup yields CDR1 MNHEY and CDR2 SVGEGT. This CDR3 has 18 amino acids. The V and J ends lost 2 bases and 6 bases, in that order; junction bases with no gene match: 11. In nucleotides, the CDR3 is TGTGCCAGCAGTTACGCGACTAGCGGGATCTCCGCCCCCGGGGAGCTGTTTTTT. The encoded protein is CASSYATSGISAPGELFF.

J is TRBJ1-3 and V is TRBV4-1, with a tentative D call TRBD1 (5 bases). This CDR3 has 13 amino acids. Germline V gene lookup returns CDR1 MGHRA and CDR2 YSYEKL. Trimming took 6 bases from V and 11 from J, leaving 17 bases between them. The CDR3 is CASSPFRARPIYF. The CDR3 nucleotides read TGCGCCAGCAGTCCATTCAGGGCACGGCCCATATATTTT.

This clonotype was observed a handful of times. The chain carries TRBV5-6 and TRBJ1-6; the match to TRBD1 covers 7 bases. Germline V gives CDR1 SGHDT, CDR2 YYEEEE. J gave up 1 base and V 3 bases, and 4 bases lay outside the gene matches. This CDR3 has 16 residues. This CDR3 is CASSSTRGSYNSPLHF. The DNA for the CDR3 is TGTGCCAGCAGCTCGACCAGGGGGTCCTATAATTCACCCCTCCACTTT.

This clonotype was picked up many times. The V call is TRBV5-4, the J call TRBJ2-5; D is unresolved. Germline lookup yields CDR1 SGHNT and CDR2 YYREEE (reference sequence). The V and J ends lost 0 bases and 9 bases respectively, with 6 bases between them. This CDR3 is built from 11 residues. The CDR3, as DNA: TGTGCCAGCAGCTTGGACGAGTCCCAGTACTTC. This gives the protein CASSLDESQYF.

In this sample, this clonotype turned up a few times. The chain joins TRBV6-6 to TRBJ2-7; D is uncertain. CDR1 and CDR2 from the germline V gene are MNHNY and SVGAGI (reference sequence). This CDR3 is 13 amino acids long. V gave up 6 bases and J gave up 1 base, with 10 bases separating them. The CDR3 sequence is CASSRGRSYEQYF. DNA of the CDR3: TGTGCCAGCAGCCGCGGACGGTCCTACGAGCAGTACTTC.

At least ten counts were recorded for this clonotype. The gene calls are TRBV5-1 and TRBJ2-4; D perhaps matches TRBD2 (6 bases). Germline V gives CDR1 SGHRS, CDR2 YFSETQ. Trimming took off 1 base at V and 5 bases at J, with 7 bases between the two ends. The CDR3 runs 13 residues. The CDR3 DNA reads as TGCGCCAGCAGCTTGTGGGGGGAAAACATTCAGTACTTC. It specifies CASSLWGENIQYF. Together with reference TRBV5-1 and TRBJ2-4, the CDR3 gives the full variable domain: KAGVTQTPRYLIKTRGQQVTLSCSPISGHRSVSWYQQTPGQGLQFLFEYFSETQRNKGNFPGRFSGRQFSNSRSEMNVSTLELGDSALYLCASSLWGENIQYFGAGTRLSVL.

This clonotype has a handful of counts. The gene calls are TRBV7-7 and TRBJ2-5, with 8 bases matching TRBD2. This CDR3 is built from 13 residues. In germline, CDR1 is SSHAT, CDR2 FNYEAQ (reference sequence). The CDR3 nucleotides are TGTGCTAGCGGGGCAGCGGGGCAGGAGACCCAGTACTTC. It yields the protein CASGAAGQETQYF.

There are many counts of this clonotype. The chain carries TRBV5-1 and TRBJ1-2; 10 positions match TRBD1. This CDR3 is 14 amino acids long. Losses at the gene ends were 4 bases for V and 4 bases for J; bases not matched to a gene: 4. Germline V gives CDR1 SGHRS, CDR2 YFSETQ. The CDR3 DNA reads TGCGCCAGCAGCCCGGGACAGGGGATCTATGGCTACACCTTC. This gives the protein CASSPGQGIYGYTF.

The chain is built from TRBV12-5 and TRBJ2-7, with D hard to call. V was trimmed by 3 bases and J by 2 bases, leaving 14 bases between them. Germline CDR1 reads LGHNT; CDR2 reads FRNRAP. The CDR3 covers 15 residues. The CDR3 reads CASGFFGAPPYEQYF. Written as DNA, the CDR3 is TGTGCTAGTGGTTTTTTCGGTGCCCCGCCCTACGAGCAGTACTTC.

The chain uses TRBV19 and TRBJ1-4; TRBD1 might be the D (5 bases). This CDR3 comprises 17 residues. Germline CDR1 and CDR2: LNHDA and SQIVND (reference sequence). Trimming pared 5 bases from V and 8 bases from J, leaving 24 bases between. This chain's CDR3 is CASSLAGRLEKGEKLFF. CDR3 sequence (DNA): TGTGCCAGTAGTCTCGCAGGGAGGTTGGAGAAGGGCGAAAAACTGTTTTTT.

The rearrangement joins TRBV2 to TRBJ2-3; 9 bases map to TRBD2. Germline CDR1 SNHLY, CDR2 FYNNEI. This CDR3 spans 14 amino acids. V shed 7 bases, J shed 2 bases, and the junction held 4 bases outside the gene matches. DNA for the CDR3: TGTGCCAGCAAGACTAGCGGCCACACAGATACGCAGTATTTT. It specifies CASKTSGHTDTQYF.

This clonotype was counted a single time. A clone one base away is much larger, so this may be a read error. V and J are TRBV29-1 and TRBJ2-1, with TRBD1 matching 8 bases. This CDR3 has 12 residues. V trimming: 8 bases; J trimming: 4 bases; junction bases outside the gene matches: 4. The germline V gene has CDR1 SQVTM and CDR2 ANQGSEA. This CDR3 reads CSIRQGYNEQFF. The DNA for the CDR3 is TGCAGCATTCGACAGGGGTACAATGAGCAGTTCTTC.

This clonotype was picked up a small number of times. The chain uses TRBV27 and TRBJ2-2; D is ambiguous. V lost 2 bases to trimming and J lost 4 bases, with 5 bases between them. Germline lookup yields CDR1 MNHEY and CDR2 SMNVEV (reference sequence). The CDR3 covers 13 residues. The CDR3 sequence is CASSLTATGELFF. Written as DNA, the CDR3 is TGTGCCAGCAGTTTAACGGCCACCGGGGAGCTGTTTTTT.

The J gene is TRBJ1-2, the V gene TRBV28, with a weak D call TRBD1 (5 bases). CDR1 and CDR2 (germline): MDHEN, SYDVKM. With 5 bases removed from V and 2 bases from J, the gap between germline ends came to 12 bases. The CDR3 runs 14 residues. CDR3 region: CASSALGENYGYTF. DNA for the CDR3: TGTGCCAGCAGTGCGTTAGGGGAAAACTATGGCTACACCTTC.

This clonotype occurred a few times. V is TRBV5-4 and J is TRBJ1-3; 8 positions agree with TRBD1. Germline V gene lookup returns CDR1 SGHNT and CDR2 YYREEE (reference sequence). This CDR3 has 16 amino acids. Germline trimming cut 4 bases from V and 3 bases from J; bases unmatched to any gene: 9. The CDR3 loop is CASSRMQGADGNTIYF. Here the CDR3 DNA reads TGTGCCAGCAGCCGAATGCAGGGGGCGGATGGAAACACCATATATTTT.

The chain links TRBV29-1 to TRBJ2-5; D call uncertain. V lost 0 bases and J 4 bases, leaving 9 bases between the germline ends. CDR1 and CDR2 from the germline V gene are SQVTM and ANQGSEA. The CDR3 contains 13 residues. Here the CDR3 DNA reads TGCAGCGTTGAAGATCAGACTGGAGAGACCCAGTACTTC. Its protein is CSVEDQTGETQYF.

This clonotype was seen at least ten times. The chain employs TRBV7-3 and TRBJ1-1; possibly TRBD1 for D (6 bases). The CDR3 contains 15 residues. CDR1 and CDR2 (germline): SGHTA, FQGTGA. The V and J ends lost 6 bases and 0 bases respectively, with 14 bases between them. CDR3 nucleotides: TGTGCCAGCAGTAACCAGGGGACCATGAACACTGAAGCTTTCTTT. Amino acids: CASSNQGTMNTEAFF.

This clonotype was seen at least ten times. J is TRBJ2-2 and V is TRBV7-2; no firm D call. The CDR3 sequence is 17 residues long. The V gene lost 1 base and the J gene lost 0 bases, with 12 bases spanning the gap. Germline values: CDR1 SGHTA, CDR2 FQGNSA. CDR3 loop: CASSLEAPLANTGELFF. The CDR3 bases are TGTGCCAGCAGCTTAGAGGCCCCCTTAGCGAACACCGGGGAGCTGTTTTTT.

In its sample, this clonotype was seen many times. The chain is built from TRBV10-1 and TRBJ2-1; D call uncertain. Germline CDR1 reads WNHNN; CDR2 reads SYGVQD (reference sequence). V shed 2 bases and J shed 6 bases, with 8 bases lying between them. This CDR3 contains 13 residues. CDR3 protein: CASSEMSGNEQFF. CDR3 DNA: TGCGCCAGCAGTGAGATGTCCGGCAATGAGCAGTTCTTC.

This clonotype turned up a few times. The V and J genes are TRBV7-2 and TRBJ2-5; tentatively, D is TRBD2 (6 bases). CDR1 and CDR2 from the germline V gene are SGHTA and FQGNSA. Trimming removed 3 bases from V and 5 bases from J, with 10 bases in between. The CDR3 length is 13 residues. The chain's CDR3 is CASSFGRRETQYF. CDR3 DNA sequence: TGTGCCAGCAGCTTCGGGAGAAGGGAGACCCAGTACTTC.

In this sample, this clonotype turned up many times. The rearrangement joins TRBV2 to TRBJ2-2; D is tentatively TRBD1 or TRBD2 (5 bases each). The germline V and J ends were trimmed by 3 bases and 5 bases, with 10 bases remaining between them. This CDR3 has 14 amino acids. CDR1 SNHLY and CDR2 FYNNEI come from the germline V gene. In DNA, the CDR3 is TGTGCCAGCAGTGAGAGGGGTGCAACCGGGGAGCTGTTTTTT. This translates into CASSERGATGELFF. Variable domain in full (rest from reference TRBV2 and TRBJ2-2): EPEVTQTPSHQVTQMGQEVILRCVPISNHLYFYWYRQILGQKVEFLVSFYNNEISEKSEIFDDQFSVERPDGSNFTLKIRSTKLEDSAMYFCASSERGATGELFFGEGSRLTVL.

This rearrangement joins TRBV7-3 to TRBJ2-1; TRBD2 aligns across 9 bases. J was trimmed by 6 bases and V by 1 base; bases with no gene match: 4. Per germline, CDR1 SGHTA and CDR2 FQGTGA. The CDR3 has 15 residues. The CDR3 region has the DNA TGTGCCAGCAGCTTAAGTAGCGGGGGCCTCAATGAGCAGTTCTTC. Translation: CASSLSSGGLNEQFF. Complete variable domain (other parts from reference TRBV7-3 and TRBJ2-1): GAGVSQTPSNKVTEKGKYVELRCDPISGHTALYWYRQSLGQGPEFLIYFQGTGAADDSGLPNDRFFAVRPEGSVSTLKIQRTERGDSAVYLCASSLSSGGLNEQFFGPGTRLTVL.

This clonotype was seen at least ten times. As the CDR3 is not closed by the conserved phenylalanine or tryptophan, this likely results from a read error. The DNA is omitted, as the CDR3 cannot be located on it reliably, and the CDR3 follows TCRdb's listing. The V gene is TRBV7-9, the J gene TRBJ2-2; TRBD2, as called in the table, went unchecked against the DNA. The CDR3 is 14 residues long, counting both termini. Germline assignment: CDR1 SEHNR and CDR2 FQNEAQ (reference sequence). This CDR3 reads CASSGGLVVGELFL.

This clonotype was detected many times. The chain combines TRBV7-6 with TRBJ1-5, with a tentative D call TRBD1 (5 bases). V lost 2 bases and J 1 base, leaving 24 bases between the germline ends. The CDR3 spans 20 residues. Germline V lookup: CDR1 SGHVS, CDR2 FNYEAQ. This chain's CDR3 is CASSLRLDPGTPESNQPQHF. The CDR3 DNA follows: TGTGCCAGCAGCTTACGTTTGGATCCCGGGACCCCTGAGAGCAATCAGCCCCAGCATTTT.

The chain employs TRBV10-3 and TRBJ1-5, with a tentative D call TRBD1 (5 bases). The CDR3 consists of 14 residues. V was pared by 3 bases and J by 2 bases, with 8 bases between. Germline loops: CDR1 ENHRY, CDR2 SYGVKD. This CDR3 reads CAISETQGNQPQHF. The CDR3 coding sequence is TGTGCCATCAGTGAAACACAGGGCAATCAGCCCCAGCATTTT.